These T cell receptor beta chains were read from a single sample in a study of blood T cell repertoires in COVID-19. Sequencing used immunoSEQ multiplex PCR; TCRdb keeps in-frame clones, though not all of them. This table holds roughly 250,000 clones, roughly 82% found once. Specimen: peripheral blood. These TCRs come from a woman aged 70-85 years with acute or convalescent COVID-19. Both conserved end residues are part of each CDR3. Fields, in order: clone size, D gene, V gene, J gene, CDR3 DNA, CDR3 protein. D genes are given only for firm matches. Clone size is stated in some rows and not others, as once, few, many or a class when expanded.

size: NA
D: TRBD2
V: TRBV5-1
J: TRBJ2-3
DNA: TGCGCCAGCAATCCAGCGGGGGGCACAGATACGCAGTATTTT
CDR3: CASNPAGGTDTQYF

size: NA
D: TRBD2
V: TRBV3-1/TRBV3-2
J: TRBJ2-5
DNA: TGTGCCAGCAGCCCCACTAGCGGGGGGGCGAGGGAGACCCAGTACTTC
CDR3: CASSPTSGGARETQYF

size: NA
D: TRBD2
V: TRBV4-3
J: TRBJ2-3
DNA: TGCGCCAGCAGCCTCGTAGCGGGATCTAGCACAGATACGCAGTATTTT
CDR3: CASSLVAGSSTDTQYF

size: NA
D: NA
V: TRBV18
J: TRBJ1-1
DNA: TGTGCCAGCTCACCACCGAAGGGAGGGAACACTGAAGCTTTCTTT
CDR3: CASSPPKGGNTEAFF

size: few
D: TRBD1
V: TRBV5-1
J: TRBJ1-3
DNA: TGCGCCAGCAGCTTGGAACCCGGGACAGGGGTTGGAAACACCATATATTTT
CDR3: CASSLEPGTGVGNTIYF

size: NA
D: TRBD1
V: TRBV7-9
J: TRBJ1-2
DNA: TGTGCCAGCAGCTTAGCAAGAGGACAGGGGACGGGAGGCTACACCTTC
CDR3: CASSLARGQGTGGYTF

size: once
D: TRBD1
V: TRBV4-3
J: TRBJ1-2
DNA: TGCGCCAGCAGCCAAGAACTTCCGGGACAGGGCAAGTATGGCTACACCTTC
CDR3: CASSQELPGQGKYGYTF

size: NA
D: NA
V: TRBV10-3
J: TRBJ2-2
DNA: TGTGCCATCAGTGATAGAGGCGGGGAGCTGTTTTTT
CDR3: CAISDRGGELFF

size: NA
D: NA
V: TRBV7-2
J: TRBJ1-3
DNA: TGTGCCAGCAGCTTAGACGAGGGTGTCGGAAACACCATATATTTT
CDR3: CASSLDEGVGNTIYF

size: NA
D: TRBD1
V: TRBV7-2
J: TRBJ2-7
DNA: TGTGCCAGCAGCTTGGGACAGGGGTTTGCCGAGCAGTACTTC
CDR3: CASSLGQGFAEQYF

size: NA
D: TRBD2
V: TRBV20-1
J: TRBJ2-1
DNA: TGCAGTGCTAGTTTTGGCTCCTCAAAGTTGGGGACTAGCGTAAAGAGCTCCTACAATGAGCAGTTCTTC
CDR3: CSASFGSSKLGTSVKSSYNEQFF

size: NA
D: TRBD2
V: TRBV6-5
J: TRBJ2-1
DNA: TGTGCCAGCAGTTACCCGGGACTAGCGGGGGGCAGTGAGCAGTTCTTC
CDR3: CASSYPGLAGGSEQFF

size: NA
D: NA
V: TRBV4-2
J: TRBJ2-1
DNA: TGTGCCAGCAGCCAAGAGCTCGGAGGGGCCTACAATGAGCAGTTCTTC
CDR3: CASSQELGGAYNEQFF

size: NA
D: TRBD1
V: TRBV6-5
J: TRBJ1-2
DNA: TGTGCCACCCCGGGACAGGGAGTCGGTGGCTACACCTTC
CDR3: CATPGQGVGGYTF

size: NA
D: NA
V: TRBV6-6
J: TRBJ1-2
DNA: TGTGCCAGCAGTTACTCGAGTTCTCGGGGGTCCTATGGCTACACCTTC
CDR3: CASSYSSSRGSYGYTF

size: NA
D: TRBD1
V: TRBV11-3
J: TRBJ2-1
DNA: TGTGCCAGCAGCTTGACACAGGGGTTTGAGCAGTTCTTC
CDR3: CASSLTQGFEQFF

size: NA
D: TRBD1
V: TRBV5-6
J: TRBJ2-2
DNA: TGTGCCAGCAGCTTGTATTGGACAGGGAACACCGGGGAGCTGTTTTTT
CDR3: CASSLYWTGNTGELFF

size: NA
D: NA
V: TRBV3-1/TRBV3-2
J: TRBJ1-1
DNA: TGTGCCAGCTTGCAGGGTGGGACTTCGGGCACTGAAGCTTTCTTT
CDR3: CASLQGGTSGTEAFF

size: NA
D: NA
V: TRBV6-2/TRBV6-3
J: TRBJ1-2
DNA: TGTGCCAGCAGTTACCGGGACTTCGGACGTTATGGCTACACCTTC
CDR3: CASSYRDFGRYGYTF

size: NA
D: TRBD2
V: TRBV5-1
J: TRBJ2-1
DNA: TGCGCCAGCAGCAAGATAGCGGGGGGTTCCTACAATGAGCAGTTCTTC
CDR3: CASSKIAGGSYNEQFF

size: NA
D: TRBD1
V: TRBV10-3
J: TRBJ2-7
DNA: TGTGCCATCAGTGAAGGGACAGATTTCTACGAGCAGTACTTC
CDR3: CAISEGTDFYEQYF

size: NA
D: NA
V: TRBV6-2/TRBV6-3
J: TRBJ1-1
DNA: TGTGCCAGCAGCTCACCGGGGGCTGAAGCTTTCTTT
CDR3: CASSSPGAEAFF

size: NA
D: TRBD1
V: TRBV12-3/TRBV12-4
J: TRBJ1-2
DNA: TGTGCCAGCAGCACCGGCGGGACAGGGGTAGGAACCTTC
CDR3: CASSTGGTGVGTF

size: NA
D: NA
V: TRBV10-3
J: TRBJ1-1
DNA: TGTGCCACCAGATTGAGCAGGGACACTGAAGCTTTCTTT
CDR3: CATRLSRDTEAFF

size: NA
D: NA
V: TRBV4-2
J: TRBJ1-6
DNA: TGTGCCAGCAGCCCCAGGCAGGGGACGGATTCACCCCTCCACTTT
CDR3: CASSPRQGTDSPLHF

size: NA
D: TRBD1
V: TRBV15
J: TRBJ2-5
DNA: TGTGCCACCAGCAGGCTCGGGACAGGGCAAGAGACCCAGTACTTC
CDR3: CATSRLGTGQETQYF

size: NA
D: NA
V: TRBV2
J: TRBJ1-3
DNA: TGTGCCAGCAGTGACGTACCGGTCTCTGGAAACACCATATATTTT
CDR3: CASSDVPVSGNTIYF

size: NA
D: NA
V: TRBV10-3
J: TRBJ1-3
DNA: TGTGCCATCAGCGACCAGGGTGGTGGAAACACCATATATTTT
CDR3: CAISDQGGGNTIYF

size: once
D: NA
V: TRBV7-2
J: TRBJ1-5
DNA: TGTGCCAGCACAACTTATAGCAATCAGCCCCAGCATTTT
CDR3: CASTTYSNQPQHF

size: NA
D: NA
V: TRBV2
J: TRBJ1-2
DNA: TGTGCCAGCAGTGAGGGATCCAGGGCCTATGGCTACACCTTC
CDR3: CASSEGSRAYGYTF

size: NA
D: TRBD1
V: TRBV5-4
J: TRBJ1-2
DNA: TGTGCCAGCAGCCAGGACAGGGGCGCTAACTATGGCTACACCTTC
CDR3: CASSQDRGANYGYTF

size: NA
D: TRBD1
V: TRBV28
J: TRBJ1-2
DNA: TGTGCCAGCAGTCCACGACAGGGCTATGGCTACACCTTC
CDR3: CASSPRQGYGYTF

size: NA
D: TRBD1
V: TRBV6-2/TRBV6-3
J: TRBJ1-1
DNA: TGTGCCAGCAGTTACGCTGCACCTGGGACAGGAGGCACTGAAGCTTTCTTT
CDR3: CASSYAAPGTGGTEAFF

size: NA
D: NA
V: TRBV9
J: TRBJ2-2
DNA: TGTGCCAGCAGTCCGTCCACTAGTTATGGCGGGGAGCTGTTTTTT
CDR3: CASSPSTSYGGELFF

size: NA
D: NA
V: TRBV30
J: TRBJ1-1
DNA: TGTGCCTGGACCGCGACAGGACCTTATGAAGCTTTCTTT
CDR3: CAWTATGPYEAFF

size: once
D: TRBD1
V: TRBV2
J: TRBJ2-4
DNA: TGTGCCAGCGGACAGGGGGCGTGGAGGCTAGCCAAAAACATTCAGTACTTC
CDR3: CASGQGAWRLAKNIQYF

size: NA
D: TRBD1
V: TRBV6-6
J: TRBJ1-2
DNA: TGTGCCAGCAGCCCTGGGACAGGGAGGGGCTACACCTTC
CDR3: CASSPGTGRGYTF

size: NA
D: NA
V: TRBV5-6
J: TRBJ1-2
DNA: TGTGCCAGCAGCTTCCCAGCGTATGGCTACACCTTC
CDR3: CASSFPAYGYTF

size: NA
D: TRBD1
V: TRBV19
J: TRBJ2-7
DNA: TGTGCCAGTACCTCCGGGACAGGGAACTCCTACGAGCAGTACTTC
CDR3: CASTSGTGNSYEQYF

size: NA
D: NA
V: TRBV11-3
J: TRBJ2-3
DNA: TGTGCCAGCAGCTTAACGTCAGGAGATACGCAGTATTTT
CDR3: CASSLTSGDTQYF

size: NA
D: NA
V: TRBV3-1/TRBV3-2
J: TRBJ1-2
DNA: TGTGCCAGCAGCCCAGAGCCCACAGGGAGCTATGGCTACACCTTC
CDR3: CASSPEPTGSYGYTF

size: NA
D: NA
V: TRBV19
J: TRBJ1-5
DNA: TGTGCCAGTAGTATAGATCTCAGTGGTCCTCAGCCCCAGCATTTT
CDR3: CASSIDLSGPQPQHF

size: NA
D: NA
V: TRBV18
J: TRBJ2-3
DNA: TGTGCCAGCTCACCACCCCGACAGGTTCGCACAGATACGCAGTATTTT
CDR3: CASSPPRQVRTDTQYF

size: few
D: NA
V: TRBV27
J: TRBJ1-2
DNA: TGTGCCAGCAGCCGTTGGGGGGGCGCGGATGGCTACACCTTC
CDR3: CASSRWGGADGYTF

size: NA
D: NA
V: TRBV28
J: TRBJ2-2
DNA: TGTGCCAGCAGTCCACCGAGTGGGACTTCCGGGGAGCTGTTTTTT
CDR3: CASSPPSGTSGELFF

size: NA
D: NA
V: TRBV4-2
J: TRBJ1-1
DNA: TGTGCCAGCAGCCCTCCAGGGCAAGGGAAAACTGAAGCTTTCTTT
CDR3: CASSPPGQGKTEAFF